The 25 T cell receptor beta chains presented below share a single source sample, sequenced in a study of blood T cell repertoires in COVID-19. TCRdb's copy holds only in-frame clones and misses some; the assay was immunoSEQ multiplex PCR. Here the sample spans some 130,000 clones, 86% being singletons. The sequencing sample was made of peripheral blood. Every receptor here comes from an older woman with COVID-19, enrolled during active disease.

This chain links TRBV7-9 with TRBJ2-1, with D perhaps TRBD1 (5 bases). The CDR3 is 15 residues long. Between the trimmed V and J ends, which lost 4 bases and 4 bases, there was a span of 14 bases. Germline V CDR1 and CDR2: SEHNR, FQNEAQ (reference sequence). CDR3 DNA: TGTGCCAGCAGCTCCCCTGCAGGGATATACAATGAGCAGTTCTTC. Residues: CASSSPAGIYNEQFF.

The gene calls are TRBV21-1 and TRBJ1-1; TRBD1 reflects the table's D call only, with no check against the DNA. TRBV21-1 is classified as a pseudogene. The CDR3 totals 16 residues. CDR3 sequence reads: CATEIPGQAMNTEAFF. CDR3 sequence (DNA): TGTGCCACCGAAATTCCGGGACAGGCGATGAACACTGAAGCTTTCTTT.

The chain recombines TRBV5-1 with TRBJ2-3; 10 bases map to TRBD2. The germline gives CDR1 SGHRS, CDR2 YFSETQ. The trim removed 4 bases at V and 1 base at J, leaving 6 bases unmatched. CDR3 length equals 16 residues. The CDR3 protein is CASSAGTSDGTDTQYF. The CDR3, as DNA: TGCGCCAGCAGCGCCGGGACTAGCGATGGCACAGATACGCAGTATTTT.

The genes are TRBV11-2 and TRBJ1-2; weak D call: TRBD1 (5 bases). V lost 2 bases and J 5 bases, leaving 12 bases between the germline ends. This CDR3 has 14 residues. Germline-derived CDR1 and CDR2 are SGHAT and FQNNGV. The CDR3 coding sequence is TGTGCCAGCAGCTTACAGTTGGGGGGATATGGCTACACCTTC. It encodes CASSLQLGGYGYTF.

The sample holds one count of this clone. Other DNA sequences in this specimen translate into the identical CDR3. The chain recombines TRBV2 with TRBJ1-4; TRBD1 agrees at 7 bases. From germline, CDR1 is SNHLY and CDR2 FYNNEI. The CDR3 extends over 14 amino acids. Germline trimming cut 3 bases from V and 4 bases from J; bases unmatched to any gene: 2. The CDR3 is CASSETGFNEKLFF. The CDR3 DNA sequence: TGTGCCAGCAGTGAGACAGGGTTTAATGAAAAACTGTTTTTT. Using reference TRBV2 and TRBJ1-4 for the parts outside the CDR3, the full variable domain is EPEVTQTPSHQVTQMGQEVILRCVPISNHLYFYWYRQILGQKVEFLVSFYNNEISEKSEIFDDQFSVERPDGSNFTLKIRSTKLEDSAMYFCASSETGFNEKLFFGSGTQLSVL.

The J gene is TRBJ2-2, the V gene TRBV27, with TRBD1 matching over 7 bases. The CDR3 totals 15 residues. The junction had 3 bases not matched to a gene; V was cut back by 5 bases and J by 0 bases. CDR1 and CDR2 (germline): MNHEY, SMNVEV (reference sequence). CDR3 in amino acids: CASSPGTANTGELFF. The CDR3 DNA follows: TGTGCCAGCAGTCCTGGGACAGCGAACACCGGGGAGCTGTTTTTT.

This rearrangement joins TRBV2 to TRBJ2-1; 10 bases are a match to TRBD1. From germline, CDR1 is SNHLY and CDR2 FYNNEI. The CDR3 has 11 amino acids. The ends lost 2 bases at V and 16 bases at J; junction bases unmatched: 2. CDR3 bases: TGTGCCAGCAGTGAATGGGACAGGGGCTTCTTC. Amino acids: CASSEWDRGFF.

A single count supports this clone. J is TRBJ2-5 and V is TRBV5-1; D is possibly TRBD1 (6 bases). CDR1 is SGHRS, CDR2 YFSETQ, per germline. This CDR3 comprises 12 residues. Trimming took off 0 bases at V and 10 bases at J, with 10 bases between the two ends. The CDR3 loop reads CASSLEGVSQYF. DNA for the CDR3: TGCGCCAGCAGCTTGGAGGGGGTGAGCCAGTACTTC.

This sequence joins TRBV27 and TRBJ2-7, with TRBD1 matching 10 bases. This CDR3 contains 16 residues. The germline CDR1 and CDR2 sequences are MNHEY and SMNVEV (reference sequence). V lost 2 bases to trimming and J lost 2 bases; unmatched junction nucleotides: 6. The CDR3 here is CASSLKGTGAPYEQYF. As DNA, the CDR3 is TGTGCCAGCAGTTTAAAAGGGACAGGGGCTCCCTACGAGCAGTACTTC.

This chain links TRBV12-5 with TRBJ1-1; D ambiguous. Trimming removed 0 bases from V and 0 bases from J, with 8 bases in between. The CDR3 runs to 15 residues. Looked up from germline, CDR1 is LGHNT and CDR2 is FRNRAP. The CDR3 DNA is TGTGCTAGTGGTTTGGTACTGCGGGTGAACACTGAAGCTTTCTTT. As protein: CASGLVLRVNTEAFF.

This rearrangement joins TRBV29-1 to TRBJ1-1, with a possible D match to TRBD1 (6 bases). This CDR3 comprises 13 residues. With 7 bases removed from V and 0 bases from J, the gap between germline ends came to 12 bases. Germline-derived CDR1 and CDR2 are SQVTM and ANQGSEA. CDR3 loop: CSATGQLNTEAFF. DNA for the CDR3: TGCAGCGCTACCGGACAGTTGAACACTGAAGCTTTCTTT.

This chain links TRBV2 with TRBJ1-6; D perhaps matches TRBD1 (6 bases). Germline CDR1 and CDR2: SNHLY and FYNNEI. The CDR3 loop spans 13 amino acids. The V end lost 4 bases, the J end lost 10 bases, and 11 bases lay between the germline ends. CDR3 nucleotides: TGTGCCAGCAGTGGGGACATCCGCTCACCCCTCCACTTT. Residues: CASSGDIRSPLHF.

The chain couples TRBV2 to TRBJ2-7, with 11 positions matching TRBD1. Germline lookup yields CDR1 SNHLY and CDR2 FYNNEI. The junction had 7 bases not matched to a gene; V was cut back by 6 bases and J by 6 bases. The CDR3 has 14 amino acids. DNA of the CDR3: TGTGCCAGCAGCGGTCGGACAGGGGGCTCCGAGCAGTACTTC. It specifies CASSGRTGGSEQYF.

This clone was seen a handful of times. The gene calls are TRBV5-1 and TRBJ1-6; tentative D call: TRBD1 (6 bases). The V and J ends lost 4 bases and 5 bases respectively, with 19 bases between them. The CDR3 covers 17 residues. Germline values: CDR1 SGHRS, CDR2 YFSETQ. The CDR3: CASSPHFNRENNSPLHF. The CDR3 DNA reads TGCGCCAGCAGCCCTCATTTTAACAGGGAAAATAATTCACCCCTCCACTTT.

V and J are TRBV7-8 and TRBJ1-2; no clear D gene. Germline V gives CDR1 SGHVS, CDR2 FQNEAQ. The V and J ends lost 3 bases and 9 bases respectively, with 14 bases between them. This CDR3 contains 13 residues. The CDR3 DNA sequence: TGTGCCAGCAGCTTGGCCCCGAGAGGGAGCTACACCTTC. It specifies CASSLAPRGSYTF.

V usage is TRBV28 and J usage is TRBJ1-2, with D unresolved. CDR3 size: 12 residues. Germline V gene sequence: CDR1 MDHEN, CDR2 SYDVKM. The V and J ends lost 6 bases and 2 bases respectively, with 7 bases between them. The CDR3 region is CASREPNYGYTF. The CDR3 DNA reads as TGTGCCAGCAGGGAGCCAAACTATGGCTACACCTTC.

This chain uses TRBV4-1 with TRBJ2-7; no firm D call. V lost 0 bases, J lost 1 base, and 7 bases lay in between. Looked up from germline, CDR1 is MGHRA and CDR2 is YSYEKL. The CDR3 is 14 residues long. The CDR3 loop is CASSQDSLSYEQYF. CDR3 sequence (DNA): TGCGCCAGCAGCCAAGATTCACTATCCTACGAGCAGTACTTC.

This chain links TRBV2 with TRBJ2-1; D not resolved. CDR1 and CDR2 from the germline V gene are SNHLY and FYNNEI. V was trimmed by 0 bases and J by 8 bases, leaving 2 bases between them. The CDR3 has 11 amino acids. CDR3 nucleotide sequence: TGTGCCAGCAGTGAAGCCTATGAGCAGTTCTTC. Its protein product is CASSEAYEQFF.

This clone showed up just a few times. V gene TRBV11-2 combines with J gene TRBJ2-7; possibly TRBD2 for D (5 bases). There are 13 residues in the CDR3. Germline lookup yields CDR1 SGHAT and CDR2 FQNNGV. Trimming removed 4 bases from V and 0 bases from J, with 7 bases in between. CDR3 region: CASSSSNSYEQYF. In DNA form, the CDR3 reads TGTGCCAGCAGCTCTAGCAACTCCTACGAGCAGTACTTC.

The chain has TRBV7-3 and TRBJ2-2; TRBD1 aligns across 8 bases. CDR1 and CDR2 (germline): SGHTA, FQGTGA. CDR3 size: 16 residues. V lost 4 bases to trimming and J lost 6 bases; unmatched junction nucleotides: 10. The DNA of the CDR3 is TGTGCCAGCAGCTCTACAGGGGGGCGTAAGGCCGGGGAGCTGTTTTTT. Its protein is CASSSTGGRKAGELFF. Based on the CDR3 plus reference TRBV7-3 and TRBJ2-2, the full variable domain is GAGVSQTPSNKVTEKGKYVELRCDPISGHTALYWYRQSLGQGPEFLIYFQGTGAADDSGLPNDRFFAVRPEGSVSTLKIQRTERGDSAVYLCASSSTGGRKAGELFFGEGSRLTVL.

This clone was counted once. The rearrangement links TRBV15 to TRBJ1-5, with 7 bases aligning to TRBD1. After removal of 5 bases from V and 3 bases from J, the junction contained 10 bases not matched to a gene. The CDR3 is 16 residues long. The germline gives CDR1 LNHNV, CDR2 YYDKDF (reference sequence). CDR3 sequence reads: CATSVDNRGNNQPQHF. The CDR3 nucleotides are TGTGCCACCAGCGTGGACAACAGGGGAAACAATCAGCCCCAGCATTTT.

The J gene is TRBJ2-7, the V gene TRBV19, with 7 nucleotides matching TRBD1. Germline lookup yields CDR1 LNHDA and CDR2 SQIVND (reference sequence). The CDR3 is 14 residues long. V dropped 9 bases and J dropped 0; count of bases not matched to a gene: 8. Written as DNA, the CDR3 is TGTGCCAGCTCAGGGACAGCAAACTCCTACGAGCAGTACTTC. This translates into CASSGTANSYEQYF.

This clone is a singleton in its sample. The J gene is TRBJ1-4, the V gene TRBV3-1 (or the pseudogene TRBV3-2); TRBD1 agrees at 7 bases. This CDR3 has 20 amino acids. Trimming cost V 2 bases and J 2 bases; bases outside gene matches: 17. CDR1 and CDR2 from the germline V gene are LGHDT and YNNKEL (reference sequence). Here the CDR3 reads CASSQFVEAGGRVTNEKLFF. In DNA, the CDR3 is TGTGCCAGCAGCCAATTTGTCGAGGCAGGGGGTCGTGTTACTAATGAAAAACTGTTTTTT.

This chain joins TRBV18 and TRBJ2-7; D might be TRBD1 (5 bases). Germline CDR1 is KGHSH and CDR2 is LQKENI. V was shortened by 6 bases and J by 1 base, with 13 bases between the two germline ends. This CDR3 is 14 amino acids long. This CDR3 reads CASSLTGKSYEQYF. In DNA form, the CDR3 reads TGTGCCAGCTCTTTAACAGGAAAATCCTACGAGCAGTACTTC.

This clone was seen only once. The chain recombines TRBV5-6 with TRBJ1-1, with D uncertain. From germline, CDR1 is SGHDT and CDR2 YYEEEE. V was trimmed by 2 bases and J by 7 bases, leaving 15 bases between them. This CDR3 spans 14 amino acids. CDR3 nucleotide sequence: TGTGCCAGCAGCTTCGGAGGGAATGACTTTGAAGCTTTCTTT. It translates to CASSFGGNDFEAFF.